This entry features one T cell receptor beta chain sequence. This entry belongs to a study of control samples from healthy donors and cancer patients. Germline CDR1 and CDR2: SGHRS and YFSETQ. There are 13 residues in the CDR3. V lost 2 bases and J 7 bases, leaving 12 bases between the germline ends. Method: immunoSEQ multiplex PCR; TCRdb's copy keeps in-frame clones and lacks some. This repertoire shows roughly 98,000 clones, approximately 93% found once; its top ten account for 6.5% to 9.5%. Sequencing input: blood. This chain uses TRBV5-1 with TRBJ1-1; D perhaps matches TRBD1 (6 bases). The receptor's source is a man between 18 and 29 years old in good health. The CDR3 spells CASSFTGTGEAFF. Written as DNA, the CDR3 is TGCGCCAGCAGCTTTACAGGGACGGGTGAAGCTTTCTTT.